The 7 T cell receptor beta chains below come from one sample, sequenced in a study of regulatory T cells in long-lasting Graves disease. Sample time point: newly diagnosed GD, antithyroid drugs for less than 3 months. RNA from PBMCs was the source of the TCR library. Relying on iRepertoire HTBI primers and Arm-PCR of CDR3 regions, the team built TCR beta libraries. TCRdb independently ran MiXCR on the multiplex PCR reads; one entry per CDR3 protein. The profile shows some 490,000 distinct CDR3 sequences, more than 10% of them singletons. The sample also formed part of further work on T cells in Graves' hyperthyroidism and ophthalmopathy.

Sequences were derived from peripheral blood mononuclear cells (PBMCs), sampled at new diagnosis, from a patient treated with antithyroid drugs. These receptors were taken from a woman between 25 and 40 years old with Graves disease.

This clonotype showed up many times. V gene TRBV6-1 combines with J gene TRBJ1-2, with D uncertain. This CDR3 has 13 amino acids. The V gene's germline CDR1 is MNHNS and CDR2 SASEGT. With 5 bases removed from V and 1 base from J, the gap between germline ends came to 8 bases. CDR3 DNA sequence: TGTGCCAGCAGTCTGGCCTTTAACTATGGCTACACCTTC. This gives the protein CASSLAFNYGYTF.

In regard to this clonotype: This may stem from a read error, because a much larger clone lies one nucleotide away. The conserved closing phenylalanine or tryptophan is absent in this CDR3, likely reflecting a read error. The J gene is TRBJ1-2, the V gene TRBV20-1; D ambiguous. The CDR3 is 16 residues long. V lost 3 bases and J 0 bases, leaving 17 bases between the germline ends. Germline CDR1 and CDR2: DFQATT and SNEGSKA (reference sequence). The CDR3 DNA sequence: TGCAGTGCTAGTAGATACACGTTGGGAACTAACTATGGCTACACCTCC. It codes for CSASRYTLGTNYGYTS.

This CDR3 is CATSRDRSDTQQYF. The DNA for the CDR3 is TGTGCCACCAGCAGAGATCGGTCTGACACCCAGCAGTACTTC. This rearrangement joins TRBV15 to TRBJ2-7; D remains ambiguous. Germline V gene data show CDR1 as LNHNV and CDR2 as YYDKDF (reference sequence). CDR3 length equals 14 residues. V was clipped by 0 bases and J by 8 bases, with 14 bases between them.

The sample holds many counts of this clonotype. The genes are TRBV20-1 and TRBJ1-3, with no clear D. CDR1 is DFQATT and CDR2 is SNEGSKA in the germline V gene (reference sequence). Between the trimmed V and J ends, which lost 5 bases and 2 bases, there was a span of 13 bases. The CDR3 length is 14 residues. The CDR3 here is CSALVGRAGNTIYF. CDR3 sequence (DNA): TGCAGTGCTCTCGTCGGGAGGGCTGGAAACACCATATATTTT.

This clonotype came up many times. The rearrangement joins TRBV3-1 to TRBJ2-1; the match to TRBD2 covers 8 bases. Germline V gene data show CDR1 as LGHDT and CDR2 as YNNKEL (reference sequence). The V and J ends lost 3 bases and 9 bases, in that order; junction bases with no gene match: 4. This CDR3 spans 13 amino acids. The CDR3 loop is CASSQSGSSEQFF. The CDR3 coding sequence is TGTGCCAGCAGCCAGAGCGGGAGCAGTGAGCAGTTCTTC.

This clonotype was picked up a small number of times. The chain recombines TRBV9 with TRBJ2-1; tentative D call: TRBD1 (5 bases). Looked up from germline, CDR1 is SGDLS and CDR2 is YYNGEE. Trimming removed 4 bases at V and 13 bases at J, with 18 bases between. This CDR3 is built from 13 residues. As DNA, the CDR3 is TGTGCCAGCAGCCCCCAGGGTGGCTACTCTCAGTTCTTC. Translated: CASSPQGGYSQFF.

This clonotype was recorded many times. V usage is TRBV6-1 and J usage is TRBJ2-7; a weak D match, TRBD1 (6 bases). Trimming stripped 4 bases from V and 5 bases from J, with 12 bases between. The CDR3 length is 13 residues. CDR1 is MNHNS and CDR2 is SASEGT in the germline V gene. The CDR3 loop is CASSADRNHEQYF. The CDR3, as DNA: TGTGCCAGCAGTGCGGACAGAAACCACGAGCAGTACTTC.